Presented here are 13 T cell receptor beta chains from one specimen sequenced in a study of T cells after yellow fever vaccination. TCRdb recomputed calls from the 5' RACE reads with MiXCR, one row per CDR3 protein. The sample lists about 300,000 distinct CDR3 sequences, 3% to 4.5% occurring once. Specimen: PBMCs, collected 5 days after the yellow fever booster vaccination. Receptors originate from a man between 18 and 29 years old who received the YFV17D yellow fever vaccine.

This clonotype was picked up a small number of times. The V and J genes are TRBV5-1 and TRBJ2-5; 7 bases match TRBD1. J gave up 4 bases and V 4 bases, and 10 bases lay outside the gene matches. The V gene's germline CDR1 is SGHRS and CDR2 YFSETQ. The CDR3 loop spans 15 amino acids. The CDR3 loop reads CASSSPYRGRETQYF. For the CDR3, the DNA is TGCGCCAGCAGCAGCCCTTACAGGGGAAGAGAGACCCAGTACTTC.

This clonotype has a handful of counts. V usage is TRBV18 and J usage is TRBJ1-1, with D possibly matching TRBD1 (5 bases). CDR1 and CDR2 from the germline V gene are KGHSH and LQKENI. This CDR3 region has 12 residues. The V end lost 1 base, the J end lost 8 bases, and 8 bases lay between the germline ends. CDR3 residues: CASSPRDEEAFF. The DNA of the CDR3 is TGTGCCAGCTCACCACGGGACGAGGAAGCTTTCTTT.

The genes are TRBV5-6 and TRBJ1-6; D may be TRBD1 (6 bases). Trimming took 4 bases from V and 3 from J, leaving 23 bases between them. Germline CDR1 reads SGHDT; CDR2 reads YYEEEE. This CDR3 comprises 19 residues. The CDR3 loop is CASSEGGWTDHLYNSPLHF. The CDR3 DNA follows: TGTGCCAGCAGCGAAGGGGGGTGGACAGACCACCTCTATAATTCACCCCTCCACTTT.

This chain joins TRBV27 and TRBJ2-3, with TRBD1 matching 11 bases. The CDR3 is made up of 17 amino acids. Per germline, CDR1 MNHEY and CDR2 SMNVEV (reference sequence). Trimming cost V 6 bases and J 2 bases; bases outside gene matches: 10. This CDR3 is CASSKLGTGGVTDTQYF. The CDR3 coding sequence is TGTGCCAGCAGCAAACTTGGGACAGGGGGAGTCACAGATACGCAGTATTTT.

This clonotype was counted ten times or more. One junction end disagrees with the germline gene, perhaps due to a read error. The genes are TRBV4-1 and TRBJ2-5; 9 nucleotides agree with TRBD1. Germline-derived CDR1 and CDR2 are MGHRA and YSYEKL. The CDR3 runs to 13 residues. CDR3 DNA sequence: TGCGCCAGCAGCCAAGATGGGCCCCGGGACAGGGTGTTC. Protein sequence: CASSQDGPRDRVF.

This clonotype has at least ten counts. The rearrangement links TRBV14 to TRBJ1-6; 9 bases line up with TRBD1. The CDR3 covers 16 residues. Trimming at V came to 4 bases and at J to 5 bases, leaving 6 bases not matched to a gene. Germline assignment: CDR1 SGHDN and CDR2 FVKESK. CDR3 residues: CASSPLDRGNNSPLHF. The DNA for the CDR3 is TGTGCCAGCAGCCCCCTGGACAGGGGAAATAATTCACCCCTCCACTTT.

The chain uses TRBV6-2 or TRBV6-3 and TRBJ1-6, with D unclear. Trimming left V 6 bases short and J 11 bases short, with 8 bases between. There are 11 residues in the CDR3. Germline V gene data show CDR1 as MNHEY and CDR2 as SVGEGT. CDR3 in DNA: TGTGCCAGCAGGACCGTTCCACCCCTCCACTTT. Translated, it gives CASRTVPPLHF.

This clonotype was picked up a small number of times. This chain joins TRBV12-3 or TRBV12-4 and TRBJ1-2; D is perhaps TRBD1 (5 bases). This CDR3 spans 12 amino acids. V was pared by 3 bases and J by 7 bases, with 9 bases between. The chain's CDR3 is CASSFDRGGYTF. In DNA, the CDR3 is TGTGCCAGCAGTTTTGACAGAGGTGGCTACACCTTC.

This clonotype was observed a few times. The chain couples TRBV5-1 to TRBJ1-1; the D gene is possibly TRBD1 (5 bases). The V gene's germline CDR1 is SGHRS and CDR2 YFSETQ. Trimming took off 0 bases at V and 4 bases at J, with 13 bases between the two ends. The CDR3 consists of 15 residues. The CDR3 is CASSLASRQSTEAFF. The DNA of the CDR3 is TGCGCCAGCAGCTTGGCCTCCCGACAGTCCACTGAAGCTTTCTTT.

The chain recombines TRBV9 with TRBJ1-4; tentative D call: TRBD1 (6 bases). CDR3 length: 14 amino acids. V was cut by 4 bases and J by 7 bases, with 14 bases left in between. The V gene's germline CDR1 is SGDLS and CDR2 YYNGEE. For the CDR3, the DNA is TGTGCCAGCAGCCCTCGACGGGGGGCTGAAAAACTGTTTTTT. It encodes CASSPRRGAEKLFF.

There are many counts of this clonotype. The chain uses TRBV7-2 and TRBJ2-4; 8 positions match TRBD2. This CDR3 contains 15 residues. After removal of 4 bases from V and 8 bases from J, the junction contained 10 bases not matched to a gene. Germline values: CDR1 SGHTA, CDR2 FQGNSA. This CDR3 is CASSSMGRGGDIQYF. DNA of the CDR3: TGTGCCAGCAGCTCTATGGGACGGGGGGGCGACATTCAGTACTTC. Full variable domain (rest looked up from reference TRBV7-2 and TRBJ2-4): GAGVSQSPSNKVTEKGKDVELRCDPISGHTALYWYRQSLGQGLEFLIYFQGNSAPDKSGLPSDRFSAERTGGSVSTLTIQRTQQEDSAVYLCASSSMGRGGDIQYFGAGTRLSVL.

This clonotype was seen repeatedly, ten times or more. V gene TRBV7-2 combines with J gene TRBJ1-1; TRBD1 might be the D (5 bases). Germline V gene lookup returns CDR1 SGHTA and CDR2 FQGNSA. V was clipped by 6 bases and J by 5 bases, with 13 bases between them. This CDR3 has 13 residues. CDR3 sequence reads: CASSGASETEAFF. The DNA for the CDR3 is TGTGCCAGCAGTGGGGCGTCGGAGACTGAAGCTTTCTTT.

The V call is TRBV6-1, the J call TRBJ2-2; D ambiguous. V lost 4 bases to trimming and J lost 2 bases, with 2 bases between them. The CDR3 covers 12 residues. The germline CDR1 and CDR2 sequences are MNHNS and SASEGT. The CDR3 sequence: CASSANTGELFF. The CDR3 DNA reads as TGTGCCAGCAGTGCCAACACCGGGGAGCTGTTTTTT.